These 27 T cell receptor beta chains came from one sample sequenced in a study of Graves' ophthalmopathy and Graves' hyperthyroidism. Using RNA transcripts, the TCR beta CDR3 regions were amplified. Second-round multiplex PCR came after first-round RT-PCR with HTBI primers. One entry per CDR3 protein results from TCRdb running MiXCR on the multiplex PCR reads. The table records hundreds of thousands of distinct CDR3 sequences, 15% to 19% of them present only once. The sequenced material came from peripheral blood. Source of these receptors: a woman between 18 and 29 years old with stable Graves' hyperthyroidism.

This clonotype was detected ten times or more. The chain carries TRBV12-3 or TRBV12-4 and TRBJ1-1; maybe TRBD1 (5 bases). Trimming removed 6 bases from V and 4 bases from J, with 15 bases in between. The length of the CDR3 is 14 residues. The CDR3 bases are TGTGCCAGCAGCCTCCAGGGATTCGGCACTGAAGCTTTCTTT. It yields the protein CASSLQGFGTEAFF.

The gene calls are TRBV20-1 and TRBJ2-7, with 8 bases fitting TRBD1. The germline CDR1 and CDR2 sequences are DFQATT and SNEGSKA (reference sequence). The CDR3 consists of 15 residues. After removal of 3 bases from V and 6 bases from J, the junction contained 13 bases not matched to a gene. In DNA form, the CDR3 reads TGCAGTGCTAGGGCGCTGGACAGGGTAGTTGGCGAGCAGTACTTC. As protein: CSARALDRVVGEQYF.

This clonotype has a count of ten or more. V is TRBV19 and J is TRBJ1-2, with unresolved D. Trimming left V 5 bases short and J 3 bases short, with 19 bases between. The germline V gene has CDR1 LNHDA and CDR2 SQIVND (reference sequence). This CDR3 has 16 amino acids. In nucleotides, the CDR3 is TGTGCCAGTAGTGAGGCCGATAATCCTTCATACTATGGCTACACCTTC. Residues: CASSEADNPSYYGYTF.

This chain uses TRBV2 with TRBJ2-7; D might be TRBD1 (5 bases). The CDR3 runs 19 residues. Germline V gives CDR1 SNHLY, CDR2 FYNNEI. V lost 2 bases to trimming and J lost 5 bases, with 28 bases between them. The chain's CDR3 is CASSEFKVVWGEFFHEQYF. The CDR3 coding sequence is TGTGCCAGCAGTGAATTTAAAGTTGTTTGGGGCGAATTTTTCCACGAGCAGTACTTC.

Turning to this clonotype: Given the absence of the conserved phenylalanine or tryptophan at the CDR3 end, a read error is likely. This sequence joins TRBV14 and TRBJ1-2, with D unresolved. V was clipped by 0 bases and J by 4 bases, with 12 bases between them. The CDR3 sequence is 15 residues long. Germline V CDR1 and CDR2: SGHDN, FVKESK. CDR3 amino acids: CASSQDVGGPYGYTV. The DNA for the CDR3 is TGTGCCAGCAGCCAAGATGTCGGAGGCCCCTATGGCTACACCGTC.

This clonotype was recorded at least ten times. The chain recombines TRBV7-8 with TRBJ2-5; D possibly corresponds to TRBD1 (6 bases). CDR3 length: 14 residues. Germline V lookup: CDR1 SGHVS, CDR2 FQNEAQ. V gave up 4 bases and J gave up 4 bases, with 13 bases separating them. Here the CDR3 reads CASSSWAGAETQYF. Here the CDR3 DNA reads TGTGCCAGCAGCTCCTGGGCAGGGGCAGAGACCCAGTACTTC.

This clonotype was detected ten times or more. CDR3 residues: CASTGVGLKTQYF. The CDR3 DNA follows: TGTGCGTCGACAGGGGTAGGGCTGAAGACCCAGTACTTC. This chain uses TRBV6-1 with TRBJ2-5; the match to TRBD1 covers 8 bases. Germline CDR1 is MNHNS and CDR2 is SASEGT. CDR3 size: 13 residues.

This clonotype has ten or more counts. The rearrangement joins TRBV6-2 or TRBV6-3 to TRBJ2-2; D gene uncertain. V was pared by 4 bases and J by 0 bases, with 9 bases between. This CDR3 spans 15 amino acids. Germline V gene data show CDR1 as MNHEY and CDR2 as SVGEGT. DNA for the CDR3: TGTGCCAGCAGTTTTCTGATTACGAACACCGGGGAGCTGTTTTTT. As protein: CASSFLITNTGELFF.

This clonotype was counted at least ten times. This sequence joins TRBV6-2 or TRBV6-3 and TRBJ2-7; TRBD1 agrees at 9 bases. The trim removed 11 bases at V and 1 base at J, leaving 9 bases unmatched. CDR1 is MNHEY and CDR2 is SVGEGT in the germline V gene. This CDR3 contains 14 residues. The CDR3 is CAAESGTGSYEQYF. The CDR3, as DNA: TGTGCCGCCGAATCCGGGACAGGGTCCTACGAGCAGTACTTC.

Many counts were recorded for this clonotype. The V gene is TRBV28, the J gene TRBJ1-2, with D possibly matching TRBD1 (6 bases). This CDR3 has 13 amino acids. The V gene lost 5 bases and the J gene lost 7 bases, with 14 bases spanning the gap. The germline V gene encodes CDR1 MDHEN and CDR2 SYDVKM. Here the CDR3 DNA reads TGTGCCAGCAGTACGGGGGCGCTTCTTGGCTACACCTTC. Residues: CASSTGALLGYTF.

This clonotype was counted at least ten times. The chain recombines TRBV27 with TRBJ1-2; D call uncertain. V lost 3 bases and J 2 bases, leaving 10 bases between the germline ends. In germline, CDR1 is MNHEY, CDR2 SMNVEV (reference sequence). The CDR3 runs to 14 residues. CDR3 DNA sequence: TGTGCCAGCAGTTTTGGCAGTACCAACTATGGCTACACCTTC. This translates into CASSFGSTNYGYTF.

This clonotype was counted ten times or more. This chain uses TRBV12-3 or TRBV12-4 with TRBJ1-1; 9 nucleotides align to TRBD1. The length of the CDR3 is 17 residues. V was pared by 6 bases and J by 1 base, with 12 bases of the junction left unmatched. CDR3 sequence: CASRISYWGQGNTEAFF. For the CDR3, the DNA is TGTGCCAGCAGAATCAGCTATTGGGGACAGGGGAACACTGAAGCTTTCTTT.

This clonotype was observed at least ten times. The V and J genes are TRBV11-3 and TRBJ1-2, with D hard to call. Trimming shortened V by 5 bases and J by 1 base, and 8 bases separated the two germline ends. The CDR3 is made up of 13 amino acids. In germline, CDR1 is SGHNT, CDR2 YENEEA. The CDR3 region is CASSPGLNYGYTF. The CDR3 region has the DNA TGTGCCAGCAGCCCGGGTCTTAACTATGGCTACACCTTC.

This clonotype was recorded at least ten times. The genes are TRBV7-3 and TRBJ2-4, with 7 bases aligning to TRBD2. CDR3 length: 18 amino acids. V was pared by 0 bases and J by 0 bases, with 8 bases of the junction left unmatched. Per the germline V gene, CDR1 is SGHTA and CDR2 is FQGTGA. The CDR3 DNA reads TGTGCCAGCAGCTTAACCCAAAGCGGGATTCTAGCCAAAAACATTCAGTACTTC. Residues: CASSLTQSGILAKNIQYF.

In its sample, this clonotype was seen a few times. The genes are TRBV5-1 and TRBJ2-7; D is possibly TRBD1 or TRBD2 (5 bases each). This CDR3 region has 12 residues. CDR1 is SGHRS, CDR2 YFSETQ, per germline. V was shortened by 6 bases and J by 5 bases, with 12 bases between the two germline ends. CDR3 nucleotides: TGCGCCAGCATCGGGGCCGGGGACGAGCAGTACTTC. As protein: CASIGAGDEQYF.

This clonotype was counted only a few times. The chain is built from TRBV7-9 and TRBJ2-4, with D perhaps TRBD1 (6 bases). Germline V gives CDR1 SEHNR, CDR2 FQNEAQ (reference sequence). The V and J ends lost 4 bases and 8 bases respectively, with 21 bases between them. The CDR3 totals 16 residues. For the CDR3, the DNA is TGTGCCAGCAGCTCTCCCAGGCTTTCCGAGGGGGACATTCAGTACTTC. It encodes CASSSPRLSEGDIQYF.

This clonotype was counted at least ten times. V is TRBV9 and J is TRBJ2-5; D is unclear. Trimming removed 0 bases from V and 3 bases from J, with 12 bases in between. Germline V gene sequence: CDR1 SGDLS, CDR2 YYNGEE. There are 15 residues in the CDR3. In DNA form, the CDR3 reads TGTGCCAGCAGCGTAGGGGCAGGTGGGGAAGAGACCCAGTACTTC. This encodes CASSVGAGGEETQYF.

Many counts were recorded for this clonotype. CDR3 in DNA: TGTGCCAGCAGTGAATCGCGCCGGAGGGGCAATCAGCCCCAGCATTTT. Amino acid sequence: CASSESRRRGNQPQHF. The chain employs TRBV2 and TRBJ1-5; D ambiguous. Germline V lookup: CDR1 SNHLY, CDR2 FYNNEI. Trimming stripped 2 bases from V and 2 bases from J, with 13 bases between. This CDR3 contains 16 residues.

There are many counts of this clonotype. The chain employs TRBV20-1 and TRBJ1-1; 7 bases are shared with TRBD1. The ends lost 8 bases at V and 7 bases at J; junction bases unmatched: 10. The CDR3 contains 12 residues. In germline, CDR1 is DFQATT, CDR2 SNEGSKA (reference sequence). This CDR3 reads CSLEGARNEAFF. The CDR3, as DNA: TGCAGTTTGGAGGGGGCGCGAAATGAAGCTTTCTTT.

This clonotype has more than one count but fewer than ten. The V and J genes are TRBV11-1 and TRBJ2-3; tentative D call: TRBD2 (6 bases). This CDR3 has 16 amino acids. Deletions cut 2 bases from V and 0 bases from J, with 12 bases between. Germline CDR1 and CDR2: SGHAT and FQDESV (reference sequence). The CDR3 loop is CASSLLASGSTDTQYF. The DNA of the CDR3 is TGTGCCAGCAGCTTATTGGCCAGCGGGAGCACAGATACGCAGTATTTT.

This clonotype was found many times. This rearrangement joins TRBV27 to TRBJ2-5; TRBD2 is a possible D gene (6 bases). V lost 3 bases to trimming and J lost 5 bases, with 13 bases between them. The CDR3 runs to 14 residues. The germline CDR1 and CDR2 sequences are MNHEY and SMNVEV (reference sequence). The chain's CDR3 is CASSFRGNGETQYF. The CDR3 nucleotides read TGTGCCAGCAGTTTCCGGGGGAACGGGGAGACCCAGTACTTC.

In this sample, this clonotype turned up many times. The genes are TRBV19 and TRBJ1-6; 8 bases map to TRBD1. The CDR3 has 16 amino acids. From germline, CDR1 is LNHDA and CDR2 SQIVND (reference sequence). With V trimmed by 7 bases and J by 9 bases, 14 bases remained unmatched. The DNA for the CDR3 is TGTGCCAGTACTCAAAACCGGGACAGGAGAGTTTCACCCCTCCACTTT. Protein sequence: CASTQNRDRRVSPLHF. Looking up the rest from reference TRBV19 and TRBJ1-6 gives the full variable domain: DGGITQSPKYLFRKEGQNVTLSCEQNLNHDAMYWYRQDPGQGLRLIYYSQIVNDFQKGDIAEGYSVSREKKESFPLTVTSAQKNPTAFYLCASTQNRDRRVSPLHFGNGTRLTVT.

This clonotype showed up many times. The V gene is TRBV11-2, the J gene TRBJ1-1; D is unclear. The V end was cut by 2 bases, the J end by 11 bases, with 18 bases between. The germline V gene has CDR1 SGHAT and CDR2 FQNNGV. The CDR3 is 14 amino acids. DNA of the CDR3: TGTGCCAGCAGCTTAACGTTGACATCTTCGGGGGCTTTCTTT. Its translation: CASSLTLTSSGAFF. The whole variable domain, remainder taken from reference TRBV11-2 and TRBJ1-1, is EAGVAQSPRYKIIEKRQSVAFWCNPISGHATLYWYQQILGQGPKLLIQFQNNGVVDDSQLPKDRFSAERLKGVDSTLKIQPAKLEDSAVYLCASSLTLTSSGAFFGQGTRLTVV.

Only a few counts were recorded for this clonotype. The chain employs TRBV27 and TRBJ2-5; D not resolved. Trimming pared 5 bases from V and 5 bases from J, leaving 12 bases between. The CDR3 is 13 residues long. CDR1 and CDR2 (germline): MNHEY, SMNVEV (reference sequence). Here the CDR3 reads CASSRNMLETQYF. In DNA form, the CDR3 reads TGTGCCAGCAGTCGGAATATGCTGGAGACCCAGTACTTC.

This clonotype was counted many times. The rearrangement uses TRBV9 and TRBJ2-2, with D tentatively TRBD1 or TRBD2 (5 bases each). Deletions cut 4 bases from V and 3 bases from J, with 16 bases between. From germline, CDR1 is SGDLS and CDR2 YYNGEE. The CDR3 runs 16 residues. CDR3 amino acids: CASSPVYGGDTGELFF. The CDR3 DNA follows: TGTGCCAGCAGCCCTGTATATGGGGGAGACACCGGGGAGCTGTTTTTT.

This clonotype was detected many times. The chain links TRBV2 to TRBJ2-4; no clear D. Trimming left V 2 bases short and J 7 bases short, with 6 bases between. Looked up from germline, CDR1 is SNHLY and CDR2 is FYNNEI. The CDR3 is 12 residues long. The CDR3 DNA follows: TGTGCCAGCAGTGAATATTTTAACATTCAGTACTTC. As protein: CASSEYFNIQYF.

This clonotype was detected ten times or more. V and J are TRBV6-2 or TRBV6-3 and TRBJ2-4, with D possibly matching TRBD2 (7 bases). The V gene lost 7 bases and the J gene lost 3 bases, with 31 bases spanning the gap. The CDR3 covers 20 residues. Germline assignment: CDR1 MNHEY and CDR2 SVGEGT. CDR3 protein: CASKVEGGDERTSGKNIQYF. The CDR3 bases are TGTGCCAGCAAGGTGGAAGGGGGGGATGAGCGAACCTCTGGCAAAAACATTCAGTACTTC.